This T cell receptor beta chain was recovered during a study of blood T cell repertoires in COVID-19. Study-wide background: The origin of the acute and convalescent COVID-19 samples was the United States, Italy and Spain. PBMCs, B-cell-depleted T cells, or T cells were the source of the cDNA or gDNA that made up the material.

In the authors' methods: Reference gene primer amplification gave nucleated cell count estimates. Generated by immunoSEQ multiplex PCR, the TCRdb table keeps only in-frame clones and is missing some. For V, J and clone size, that table is used; D and trimming come from the DNA. This table has about 100,000 clones, about 77% appearing once. Trimming cost V 6 bases and J 0 bases, with 9 bases left between them. The CDR3 has 14 amino acids. CDR1 and CDR2 (germline): KGHSH, LQKENI. The origin of this receptor is a man in his 70s with active or convalescent COVID-19. Input material: peripheral blood. The chain recombines TRBV18 with TRBJ2-4; D gene uncertain. The CDR3 DNA follows: TGTGCCAGCTCGCCAACAGTAGCCAAAAACATTCAGTACTTC. It specifies CASSPTVAKNIQYF.